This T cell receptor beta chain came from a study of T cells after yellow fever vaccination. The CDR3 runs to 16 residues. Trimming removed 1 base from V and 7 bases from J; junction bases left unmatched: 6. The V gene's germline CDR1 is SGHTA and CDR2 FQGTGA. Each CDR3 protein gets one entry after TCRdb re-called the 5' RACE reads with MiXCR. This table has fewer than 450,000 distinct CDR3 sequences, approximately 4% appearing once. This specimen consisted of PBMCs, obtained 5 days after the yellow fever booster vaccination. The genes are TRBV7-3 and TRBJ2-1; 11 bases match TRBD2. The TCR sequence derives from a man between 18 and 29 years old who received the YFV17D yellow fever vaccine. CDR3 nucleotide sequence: TGTGCCAGCAGCTTAAGGCTAGCGGGGGGCGGGAATGAGCAGTTCTTC. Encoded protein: CASSLRLAGGGNEQFF.